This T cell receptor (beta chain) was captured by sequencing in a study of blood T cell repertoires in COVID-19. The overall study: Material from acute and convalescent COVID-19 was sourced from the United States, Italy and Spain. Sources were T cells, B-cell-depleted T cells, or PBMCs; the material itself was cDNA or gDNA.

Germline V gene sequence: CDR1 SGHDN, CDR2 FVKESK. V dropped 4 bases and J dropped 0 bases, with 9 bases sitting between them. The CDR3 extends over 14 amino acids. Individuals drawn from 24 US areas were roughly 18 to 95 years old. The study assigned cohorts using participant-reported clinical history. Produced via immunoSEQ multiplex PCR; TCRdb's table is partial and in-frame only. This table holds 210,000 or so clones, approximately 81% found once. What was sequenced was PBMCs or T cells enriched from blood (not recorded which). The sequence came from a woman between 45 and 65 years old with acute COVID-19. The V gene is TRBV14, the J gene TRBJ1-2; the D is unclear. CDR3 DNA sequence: TGTGCCAGCAGCCTTTCGGTGGCTAACTATGGCTACACCTTC. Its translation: CASSLSVANYGYTF.